The 11 T cell receptor beta chains in this list originate from one sample, sequenced in a study of radiotherapy plus CTLA-4 blockade in lung cancer. Assay used: immunoSEQ multiplex PCR; TCRdb lists only in-frame clones, some missing. The sample contains tens of thousands of clones, approximately 85% of which appear only once. Sequencing was performed on peripheral blood, taken from a patient treated with radiotherapy plus ipilimumab. These receptors were collected from a human donor with non-small cell lung cancer whose response to radiotherapy plus ipilimumab could not be evaluated.

The chain uses TRBV7-3 and TRBJ1-1; 7 bases line up with TRBD1. Germline V CDR1 and CDR2: SGHTA, FQGTGA. CDR3 length: 13 amino acids. V dropped 1 base and J dropped 7; count of bases not matched to a gene: 3. CDR3 protein: CASSLIRDSEAFF. The CDR3 DNA sequence: TGTGCCAGCAGCTTAATTCGGGACAGTGAAGCTTTCTTT.

The rearrangement uses TRBV4-3 and TRBJ2-7; 8 nucleotides align to TRBD2. Germline V gives CDR1 LGHNA, CDR2 YSLEER. Trimming took 0 bases from V and 3 from J; bases not matched to a gene: 7. The CDR3 spans 16 residues. Here the CDR3 DNA reads TGCGCCAGCAGCCAAGATCGGGAGGGAGCGCTCTACGAGCAGTACTTC. The encoded protein is CASSQDREGALYEQYF.

The chain is built from TRBV6-1 and TRBJ1-6; D might be TRBD1 (5 bases). CDR1 MNHNS and CDR2 SASEGT come from the germline V gene. This CDR3 contains 15 residues. V dropped 0 bases and J dropped 5 bases, with 8 bases sitting between them. CDR3 DNA sequence: TGTGCCAGCAGTGAAGCACGGGGGAATAATTCACCCCTCCACTTT. Encoded protein: CASSEARGNNSPLHF.

The table lists this clone with a count of one. V and J are TRBV7-3 and TRBJ2-1; 7 positions match TRBD1. Per the germline V gene, CDR1 is SGHTA and CDR2 is FQGTGA. With V trimmed by 5 bases and J by 3 bases, 10 bases remained unmatched. The CDR3 has 16 residues. CDR3 sequence reads: CASSIRTGDSYNEQFF. CDR3 DNA: TGTGCCAGCAGCATACGTACAGGGGACAGCTACAATGAGCAGTTCTTC.

J is TRBJ2-7 and V is TRBV6-1, with 7 bases aligning to TRBD1. J lost 2 bases, V lost 5 bases, and 6 bases had no gene match. The CDR3 length is 14 residues. Germline V lookup: CDR1 MNHNS, CDR2 SASEGT. CDR3 loop: CASSLAGGAYEQYF. CDR3 nucleotides: TGTGCCAGCAGTTTGGCAGGGGGTGCCTACGAGCAGTACTTC.

This chain links TRBV4-1 with TRBJ2-7; 7 bases map to TRBD1. This CDR3 is 14 amino acids long. CDR1 and CDR2 from the germline V gene are MGHRA and YSYEKL. V trimming: 3 bases; J trimming: 3 bases; junction bases outside the gene matches: 5. Here the CDR3 reads CASSHEGAGYEQYF. The DNA of the CDR3 is TGCGCCAGCAGCCATGAGGGGGCGGGCTACGAGCAGTACTTC.

V usage is TRBV7-2 and J usage is TRBJ2-3; TRBD2 aligns across 12 bases. CDR3 length: 18 residues. The V and J ends lost 5 bases and 4 bases, in that order; junction bases with no gene match: 13. The germline V gene encodes CDR1 SGHTA and CDR2 FQGNSA. CDR3 amino acids: CASSPRLAGAVYADTQYF. DNA of the CDR3: TGTGCCAGCAGCCCCCGACTAGCGGGAGCGGTTTATGCAGATACGCAGTATTTT.

V is TRBV5-1 and J is TRBJ1-2, with 10 bases lining up with TRBD1. Per germline, CDR1 SGHRS and CDR2 YFSETQ. The CDR3 runs 14 residues. V dropped 4 bases and J dropped 7; count of bases not matched to a gene: 7. CDR3 DNA: TGCGCCAGCAGCAGGCGACAGGGGGCAGGTGGCTACACCTTC. Amino acids: CASSRRQGAGGYTF.

The chain links TRBV5-5 to TRBJ1-4; D remains ambiguous. V gave up 2 bases and J gave up 4 bases, with 15 bases separating them. The CDR3 loop spans 16 amino acids. Germline CDR1 SGHKS, CDR2 YYEKEE (reference sequence). The CDR3 nucleotides read TGTGCCAGCAGCTTTGGTTCAAGAAAGCTTAATGAAAAACTGTTTTTT. This sequence encodes CASSFGSRKLNEKLFF.

The rearrangement links TRBV5-1 to TRBJ2-3; 8 bases fit TRBD2. Germline V gene data show CDR1 as SGHRS and CDR2 as YFSETQ. Trimming cost V 1 base and J 4 bases; bases outside gene matches: 8. This CDR3 has 16 amino acids. Written as DNA, the CDR3 is TGCGCCAGCAGCTTGTCCAAGCGGGAGATGGCAGATACGCAGTATTTT. Translated: CASSLSKREMADTQYF.

The rearrangement links TRBV10-3 to TRBJ1-5, with 7 bases lining up with TRBD1. This CDR3 has 18 amino acids. Looked up from germline, CDR1 is ENHRY and CDR2 is SYGVKD. V shed 3 bases, J shed 0 bases, and the junction held 11 bases outside the gene matches. CDR3 coding DNA: TGTGCCATCAGTGACCCGACCGGGACAGAAGATAGCAATCAGCCCCAGCATTTT. Encoded protein: CAISDPTGTEDSNQPQHF.